The next 2 T cell receptor beta chains were all read from a single sample in a study of CD8 T cells in Susac syndrome. After extraction with the RNeasy kit, roughly 0.5 to 1 ug of the RNA was reverse transcribed using random hexamers. Via MiXCR, TCRdb re-called the immunoSEQ multiplex PCR reads, giving one row per CDR3 protein. Of 200,000 to 250,000 distinct CDR3 sequences in the sample, around 95% were seen once. The sample consisted of CD4+ T cells from PBMCs. The receptors were gathered from a human donor with multiple sclerosis.

J is TRBJ2-7 and V is TRBV29-1, with TRBD1 identical over 11 bases. The J segment lost 5 bases and the V segment lost 4 bases, leaving 4 bases of the junction unmatched. Germline values: CDR1 SQVTM, CDR2 ANQGSEA. There are 13 residues in the CDR3. As DNA, the CDR3 is TGCAGCGTTGGGGACAGGGGGATTCACGAGCAGTACTTC. Translating it yields CSVGDRGIHEQYF.

The J gene is TRBJ2-5, the V gene TRBV6-5; either TRBD1 or TRBD2 may fit D (5 bases each). Trimming stripped 2 bases from V and 5 bases from J, with 12 bases between. This CDR3 is built from 14 residues. Per germline, CDR1 MNHEY and CDR2 SVGAGI. The CDR3 DNA follows: TGTGCCAGCAGTTACGGGGCCAGAGGGGAGACCCAGTACTTC. It encodes CASSYGARGETQYF.